These 10 T cell receptor beta chains came from one sample sequenced in a study of OX40 agonist ivuxolimab in advanced cancers. Assay: immunoSEQ multiplex PCR; the TCRdb copy retains only in-frame clones and omits some. The sample consists of over 45,000 clones, about 79% of them appearing once. The source was CD4+ or CD8+ T cells sorted from blood, collected in a trial of the OX40 agonist ivuxolimab. Every receptor here comes from an adult with an advanced solid tumor such as melanoma, head and neck, liver or kidney cancer.

The CDR3 loop is CASSLATGTSGRYEQYF. The CDR3 DNA is TGTGCCAGCAGCTTAGCGACCGGGACTAGCGGGCGGTACGAGCAGTACTTC. This chain links TRBV7-6 with TRBJ2-7, with 12 nucleotides matching TRBD2. CDR3 size: 17 residues. V gave up 0 bases and J gave up 4 bases; unmatched junction bases: 7. The V gene's germline CDR1 is SGHVS and CDR2 FNYEAQ.

The J gene is TRBJ2-7, the V gene TRBV6-1; 9 nucleotides agree with TRBD1. The CDR3 extends over 13 amino acids. Germline V gene lookup returns CDR1 MNHNS and CDR2 SASEGT. J was trimmed by 2 bases and V by 9 bases; bases with no gene match: 5. CDR3 sequence: CASDRQGAYEQYF. In DNA, the CDR3 is TGTGCCAGTGACCGACAGGGGGCCTACGAGCAGTACTTC.

This chain uses TRBV27 with TRBJ2-2; TRBD2 might be the D (5 bases). The CDR3 runs to 16 residues. With 8 bases removed from V and 0 bases from J, the gap between germline ends came to 16 bases. The germline V gene has CDR1 MNHEY and CDR2 SMNVEV (reference sequence). The CDR3 loop reads CASGLESVPNTGELFF. CDR3 sequence (DNA): TGTGCCAGCGGACTCGAAAGCGTTCCGAACACCGGGGAGCTGTTTTTT.

The chain joins TRBV7-2 to TRBJ2-5; 9 bases fit TRBD2. This CDR3 spans 16 amino acids. Trimming took 0 bases from V and 5 from J; bases not matched to a gene: 7. Germline CDR1 reads SGHTA; CDR2 reads FQGNSA. The CDR3 region is CASSLAAGGRYETQYF. CDR3 DNA sequence: TGTGCCAGCAGCTTAGCGGCGGGGGGGCGTTATGAGACCCAGTACTTC.

This chain connects TRBV29-1 to TRBJ1-2; D is uncertain. The germline CDR1 and CDR2 sequences are SQVTM and ANQGSEA. The ends were cut back, 2 bases at V and 7 bases at J, with 14 bases in the middle. CDR3 size: 13 residues. The CDR3 bases are TGCAGCGTTGAACGTGCAGACGTTAGTGGCTACACCTTC. This translates into CSVERADVSGYTF.

J is TRBJ2-5 and V is TRBV5-1; 8 bases match TRBD1. Per the germline V gene, CDR1 is SGHRS and CDR2 is YFSETQ. CDR3 length: 14 residues. V lost 3 bases and J lost 1; bases outside the gene matches: 2. The CDR3 here is CASSWGTGQETQYF. CDR3 coding DNA: TGCGCCAGCAGCTGGGGGACAGGCCAAGAGACCCAGTACTTC.

This clone appeared a single time. The genes are TRBV7-8 and TRBJ1-1; D not resolved. This CDR3 has 16 residues. Germline CDR1 SGHVS, CDR2 FQNEAQ. V dropped 2 bases and J dropped 1 base, with 14 bases sitting between them. Here the CDR3 reads CASSLKDGPKNTEAFF. The CDR3 nucleotides read TGTGCCAGCAGCTTAAAGGACGGGCCGAAGAACACTGAAGCTTTCTTT.

The chain is built from TRBV10-3 and TRBJ1-1; 8 bases line up with TRBD1. The CDR3 spans 14 residues. Germline V gene data show CDR1 as ENHRY and CDR2 as SYGVKD. Trimming at V came to 6 bases and at J to 1 base, leaving 4 bases not matched to a gene. The CDR3 DNA is TGTGCCATCAGAGCCGGGACAGGGAACACTGAAGCTTTCTTT. Amino acid sequence: CAIRAGTGNTEAFF.

This clone has a handful of counts. Here the CDR3 reads CASSLGGDNYGYTF. The CDR3, as DNA: TGTGCCAGCAGTTTAGGTGGGGACAACTATGGCTACACCTTC. The V gene is TRBV28, the J gene TRBJ1-2; TRBD1 might be the D (5 bases). The CDR3 length is 14 residues. Trimming stripped 2 bases from V and 2 bases from J, with 9 bases between. The germline V gene has CDR1 MDHEN and CDR2 SYDVKM.

To note about this clone: In the same sample, other DNA sequences code for this CDR3. The chain links TRBV5-1 to TRBJ1-5, with unresolved D. CDR3 size: 16 residues. CDR1 is SGHRS and CDR2 is YFSETQ in the germline V gene. V was cut by 0 bases and J by 2 bases, with 12 bases left in between. The CDR3 DNA reads TGCGCCAGCAGCTTGGGTACGGGGTATGGCAATCAGCCCCAGCATTTT. Translation gives CASSLGTGYGNQPQHF.